In its sample, the clone carrying this T cell receptor (beta chain) was seen many times. The antigen is not known. This sample was included in a study of post-analysis software for immune sequencing data. Deletions cut 5 bases from V and 5 bases from J, with 9 bases between. The germline CDR1 and CDR2 sequences are DFQATT and SNEGSKA (reference sequence). CDR3 length: 11 residues. General study points: Patients had higher frequencies than controls of about 5 TRBV segments, including TRBV5-6, TRBV5-1 and TRBV20-1. There was significantly lower normalized Chao1 diversity in multiple sclerosis patients than in controls.

Unique molecular identifiers had been added to the TCR beta cDNA libraries. There were 1 to 10 million T cells, and roughly 0.5 million cDNA molecules came from them. TCRdb used MiXCR to reprocess the PCR reads, holding one entry per CDR3 protein. The sample includes about 570,000 distinct CDR3 sequences, roughly 34% of them seen just once. This clonotype was sampled from a girl under 18 with multiple sclerosis. Sequencing input: blood. The rearrangement links TRBV20-1 to TRBJ2-5; D call uncertain. The CDR3 nucleotides read TGCAGTGCTTGGGATGTGGAGACCCAGTACTTC. Its translation is CSAWDVETQYF.